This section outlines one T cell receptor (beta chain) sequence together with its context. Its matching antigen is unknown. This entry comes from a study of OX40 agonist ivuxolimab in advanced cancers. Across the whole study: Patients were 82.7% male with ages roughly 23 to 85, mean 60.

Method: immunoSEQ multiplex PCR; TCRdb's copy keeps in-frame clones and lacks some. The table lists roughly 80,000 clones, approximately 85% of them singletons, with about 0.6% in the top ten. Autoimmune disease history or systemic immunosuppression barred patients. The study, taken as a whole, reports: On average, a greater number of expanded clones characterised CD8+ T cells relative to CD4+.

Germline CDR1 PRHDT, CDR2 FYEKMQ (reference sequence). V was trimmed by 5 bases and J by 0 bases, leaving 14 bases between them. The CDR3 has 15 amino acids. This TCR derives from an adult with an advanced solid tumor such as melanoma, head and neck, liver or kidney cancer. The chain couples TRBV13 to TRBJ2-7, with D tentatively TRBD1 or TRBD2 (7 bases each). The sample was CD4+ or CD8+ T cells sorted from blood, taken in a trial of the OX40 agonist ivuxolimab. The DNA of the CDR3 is TGTGCCAGCAGCCAGGGGGGGGGACTCTCCTACGAGCAGTACTTC. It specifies CASSQGGGLSYEQYF.